The 7 T cell receptor beta chains in this list originate from one sample, sequenced in a study of T cell responses to AZD1222 COVID-19 vaccine. Sequencing used immunoSEQ multiplex PCR; TCRdb keeps in-frame clones, though not all of them. The sample yields fewer than 110,000 clones, 75% to 95% seen once. This material consisted of peripheral blood, taken on day 0 of AZD1222 vaccination. Source of these receptors: an adult in good health.

This clone occurred once. The genes are TRBV7-3 and TRBJ2-2; D is unclear. The V gene's germline CDR1 is SGHTA and CDR2 FQGTGA. The V gene lost 2 bases and the J gene lost 6 bases, with 10 bases spanning the gap. The CDR3 has 14 residues. CDR3 region: CASSLEPLAGELFF. In nucleotides, the CDR3 is TGTGCCAGCAGCTTAGAACCCCTGGCCGGGGAGCTGTTTTTT.

This clone showed up just a few times. The chain couples TRBV7-2 to TRBJ1-4; possibly TRBD1 for D (5 bases). The V gene's germline CDR1 is SGHTA and CDR2 FQGNSA. The CDR3 has 15 residues. V was cut by 0 bases and J by 7 bases, with 12 bases left in between. The CDR3 sequence is CASSLAGLEGEKLFF. The CDR3 bases are TGTGCCAGCAGCTTAGCGGGGCTGGAGGGTGAAAAACTGTTTTTT.

V usage is TRBV19 and J usage is TRBJ1-1, with 9 nucleotides matching TRBD1. Per the germline V gene, CDR1 is LNHDA and CDR2 is SQIVND (reference sequence). V trimming: 5 bases; J trimming: 5 bases; junction bases outside the gene matches: 3. The CDR3 is made up of 13 amino acids. CDR3 in amino acids: CASSPDRGTEAFF. The CDR3 bases are TGTGCCAGTAGTCCCGACAGGGGGACTGAAGCTTTCTTT.

The chain uses TRBV30 and TRBJ2-7, with 9 bases that match TRBD2. V lost 3 bases to trimming and J lost 2 bases; unmatched junction nucleotides: 20. This CDR3 is built from 19 residues. CDR1 GTSNPN and CDR2 SVGIG come from the germline V gene (reference sequence). The CDR3 DNA reads as TGTGCCTGGAGCCACCAGGGGGTGCTGGGACTAGCAAAGACCTACGAGCAGTACTTC. Translation gives CAWSHQGVLGLAKTYEQYF.

The chain has TRBV29-1 and TRBJ2-3; maybe TRBD2 (6 bases). The germline V and J ends were trimmed by 4 bases and 3 bases, with 11 bases remaining between them. CDR3 length: 13 residues. The germline CDR1 and CDR2 sequences are SQVTM and ANQGSEA. In DNA, the CDR3 is TGCAGCGTTGTAGGCGGGGTTACAGATACGCAGTATTTT. Encoded protein: CSVVGGVTDTQYF.

The chain is built from TRBV28 and TRBJ2-7, with TRBD1 matching over 8 bases. Germline V CDR1 and CDR2: MDHEN, SYDVKM. J lost 3 bases, V lost 7 bases, and 8 bases had no gene match. The CDR3 runs 14 residues. This chain's CDR3 is CASMTQGQGYEQYF. The CDR3, as DNA: TGTGCCAGCATGACCCAAGGACAGGGCTACGAGCAGTACTTC. Combining the CDR3 with reference TRBV28 and TRBJ2-7 gives the whole variable domain DVKVTQSSRYLVKRTGEKVFLECVQDMDHENMFWYRQDPGLGLRLIYFSYDVKMKEKGDIPEGYSVSREKKERFSLILESASTNQTSMYLCASMTQGQGYEQYFGPGTRLTVT.

The chain recombines TRBV7-2 with TRBJ2-3, with 9 bases fitting TRBD2. CDR3 length equals 14 residues. Germline CDR1 and CDR2: SGHTA and FQGNSA. J gave up 0 bases and V 8 bases, and 3 bases lay outside the gene matches. The CDR3 bases are TGTGCCAGCCTAGCGGGGCCTAGCACAGATACGCAGTATTTT. It translates to CASLAGPSTDTQYF.